The rows below give T cell receptor beta chains drawn from one sample of a study of Graves' ophthalmopathy and Graves' hyperthyroidism. TCRdb redid the calling of the multiplex PCR reads with MiXCR, one entry per CDR3 protein. This sample has 200,000 to 300,000 distinct CDR3 sequences, with about 46% found just once. The sequenced sample was peripheral blood. Receptor source: an adult man with Graves' ophthalmopathy. Each CDR3 is given with its conserved first and last residue. A D gene is named only where the DNA matches it firmly. Not all rows give a size; the values are once, few, many and, for expanded clones, a class.

d_call: NA; v_call: TRBV6-1; clone_size: NA; j_call: TRBJ2-7; cdr3_aa: CASRGPGYEQYF; cdr3_nt: TGTGCCAGCAGGGGGCCGGGGTACGAGCAGTACTTC
d_call: NA; v_call: TRBV29-1; clone_size: NA; j_call: TRBJ2-7; cdr3_aa: CSVRTGSSYEQYF; cdr3_nt: TGCAGCGTTCGGACGGGGAGCTCCTACGAGCAGTACTTC
d_call: NA; v_call: TRBV20-1; clone_size: few; j_call: TRBJ2-7; cdr3_aa: CSARDRIRLLEQYF; cdr3_nt: TGCAGTGCTAGAGATCGAATACGGTTGCTGGAGCAGTACTTC
d_call: TRBD1; v_call: TRBV10-3; clone_size: NA; j_call: TRBJ2-7; cdr3_aa: CAISLMGQAYEQYF; cdr3_nt: TGTGCCATCAGTTTGATGGGACAGGCCTACGAGCAGTACTTC
d_call: TRBD1; v_call: TRBV9; clone_size: NA; j_call: TRBJ1-2; cdr3_aa: CASSIGQGGLGYTF; cdr3_nt: TGTGCCAGCAGCATAGGACAGGGTGGACTTGGCTACACCTTC
d_call: NA; v_call: TRBV29-1; clone_size: many; j_call: TRBJ1-1; cdr3_aa: CSVEHRVVTEAFF; cdr3_nt: TGCAGCGTTGAGCACAGGGTCGTCACTGAAGCTTTCTTT
d_call: TRBD1; v_call: TRBV10-3; clone_size: NA; j_call: TRBJ2-7; cdr3_aa: CAISYGGTGRSYEQYF; cdr3_nt: TGTGCCATCAGTTACGGAGGGACAGGGCGATCCTACGAGCAGTACTTC
d_call: NA; v_call: TRBV20-1; clone_size: few; j_call: TRBJ1-1; cdr3_aa: CSARDEPRAFF; cdr3_nt: TGCAGTGCTAGAGATGAACCTCGAGCTTTCTTT
d_call: NA; v_call: TRBV5-1; clone_size: few; j_call: TRBJ2-6; cdr3_aa: CASSRGSGANVLTF; cdr3_nt: TGCGCCAGCAGCAGAGGGTCTGGGGCCAACGTCCTGACTTTC
d_call: NA; v_call: TRBV9; clone_size: NA; j_call: TRBJ2-2; cdr3_aa: CASSVGVSSTGELFF; cdr3_nt: TGTGCCAGCAGCGTAGGCGTCAGCTCAACCGGGGAGCTGTTTTTT
d_call: NA; v_call: TRBV10-3; clone_size: NA; j_call: TRBJ2-7; cdr3_aa: CASSYSSRVYEQYF; cdr3_nt: TGTGCCAGCAGTTACTCGAGCAGGGTGTACGAGCAGTACTTC
d_call: NA; v_call: TRBV11-2; clone_size: NA; j_call: TRBJ2-7; cdr3_aa: CASSLDRARAYEQYF; cdr3_nt: TGTGCCAGCAGCTTAGATCGGGCCAGGGCGTACGAGCAGTACTTC
d_call: TRBD1; v_call: TRBV19; clone_size: few; j_call: TRBJ1-1; cdr3_aa: CASSRDRLNTEAFF; cdr3_nt: TGTGCCAGTAGCCGGGACAGACTTAACACTGAAGCTTTCTTT
d_call: NA; v_call: TRBV11-3; clone_size: few; j_call: TRBJ2-5; cdr3_aa: CASSDFGQQETQYF; cdr3_nt: TGTGCCAGCAGCGATTTCGGGCAGCAAGAGACCCAGTACTTC